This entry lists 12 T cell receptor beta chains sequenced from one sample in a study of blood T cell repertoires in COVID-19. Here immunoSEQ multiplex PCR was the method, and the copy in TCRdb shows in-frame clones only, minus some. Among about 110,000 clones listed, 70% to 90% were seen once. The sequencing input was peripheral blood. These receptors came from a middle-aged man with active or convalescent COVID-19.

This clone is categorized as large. CDR3 region: CASSVSVWELFF. The CDR3 bases are TGTGCCAGTAGCGTTTCTGTTTGGGAGCTGTTTTTT. J is TRBJ2-2 and V is TRBV19; D unclear. The CDR3 has 12 amino acids. Germline CDR1 and CDR2: LNHDA and SQIVND (reference sequence). Trimming took 6 bases from V and 9 from J, leaving 11 bases between them.

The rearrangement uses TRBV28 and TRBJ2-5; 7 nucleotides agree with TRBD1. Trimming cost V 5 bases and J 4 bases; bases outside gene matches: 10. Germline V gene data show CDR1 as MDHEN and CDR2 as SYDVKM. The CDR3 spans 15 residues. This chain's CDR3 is CASSLGTAGGETQYF. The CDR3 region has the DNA TGTGCCAGCAGTCTAGGGACCGCAGGGGGAGAGACCCAGTACTTC.

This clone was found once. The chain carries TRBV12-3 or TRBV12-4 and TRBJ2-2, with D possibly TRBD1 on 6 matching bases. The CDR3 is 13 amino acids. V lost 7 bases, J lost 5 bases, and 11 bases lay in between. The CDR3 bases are TGTGCCAGCACCCGAAGGGGGACCGGGGAGCTGTTTTTT. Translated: CASTRRGTGELFF.

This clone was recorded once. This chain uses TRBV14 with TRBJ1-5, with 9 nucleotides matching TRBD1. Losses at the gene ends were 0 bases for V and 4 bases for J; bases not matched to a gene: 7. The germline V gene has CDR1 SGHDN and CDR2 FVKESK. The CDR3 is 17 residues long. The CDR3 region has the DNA TGTGCCAGCAGCCAAGATAGTGGACAGGGGCAAAATCAGCCCCAGCATTTT. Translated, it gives CASSQDSGQGQNQPQHF.

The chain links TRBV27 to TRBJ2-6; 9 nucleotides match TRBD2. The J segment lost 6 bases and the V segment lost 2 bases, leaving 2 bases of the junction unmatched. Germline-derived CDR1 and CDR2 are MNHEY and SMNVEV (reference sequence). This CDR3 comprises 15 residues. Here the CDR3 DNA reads TGTGCCAGCAGTTTAGCGGGAGGGGTGGCCAACGTCCTGACTTTC. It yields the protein CASSLAGGVANVLTF.

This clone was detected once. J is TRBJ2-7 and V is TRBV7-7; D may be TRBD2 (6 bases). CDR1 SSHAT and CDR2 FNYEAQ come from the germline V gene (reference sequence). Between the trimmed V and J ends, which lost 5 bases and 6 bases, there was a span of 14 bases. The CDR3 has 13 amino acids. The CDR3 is CASSPGVEGEQYF. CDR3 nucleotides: TGTGCCAGCAGCCCTGGCGTGGAGGGCGAGCAGTACTTC. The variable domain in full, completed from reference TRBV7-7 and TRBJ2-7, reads GAGVSQSPRYKVTKRGQDVTLRCDPISSHATLYWYQQALGQGPEFLTYFNYEAQPDKSGLPSDRFSAERPEGSISTLTIQRTEQRDSAMYRCASSPGVEGEQYFGPGTRLTVT.

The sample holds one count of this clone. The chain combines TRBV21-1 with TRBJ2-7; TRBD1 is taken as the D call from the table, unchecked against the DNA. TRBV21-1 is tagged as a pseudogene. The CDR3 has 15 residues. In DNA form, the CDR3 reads TGTGCCAGCAGCAAAGTCCGGACAGGGGTGGCGGAGCAGTACTTC. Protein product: CASSKVRTGVAEQYF.

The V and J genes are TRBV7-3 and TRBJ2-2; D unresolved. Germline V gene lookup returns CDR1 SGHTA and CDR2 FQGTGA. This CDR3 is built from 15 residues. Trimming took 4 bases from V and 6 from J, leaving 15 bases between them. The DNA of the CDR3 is TGTGCCAGCAGCTCCAAGACAAGGTCTGCCGGGGAGCTGTTTTTT. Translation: CASSSKTRSAGELFF.

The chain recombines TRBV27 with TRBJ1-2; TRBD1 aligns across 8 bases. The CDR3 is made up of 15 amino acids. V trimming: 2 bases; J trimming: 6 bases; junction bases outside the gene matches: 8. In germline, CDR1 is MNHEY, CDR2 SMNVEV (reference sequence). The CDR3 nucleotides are TGTGCCAGCAGTTTAAGTCAGGGGGCAAGGGATGGCTACACCTTC. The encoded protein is CASSLSQGARDGYTF.

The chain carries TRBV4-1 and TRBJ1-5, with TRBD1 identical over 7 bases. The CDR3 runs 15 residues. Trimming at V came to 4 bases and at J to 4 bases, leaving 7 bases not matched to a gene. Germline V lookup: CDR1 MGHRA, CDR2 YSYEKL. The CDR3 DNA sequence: TGCGCCAGCAGCCCTAATTGGGGACAGAATCAGCCCCAGCATTTT. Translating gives CASSPNWGQNQPQHF.

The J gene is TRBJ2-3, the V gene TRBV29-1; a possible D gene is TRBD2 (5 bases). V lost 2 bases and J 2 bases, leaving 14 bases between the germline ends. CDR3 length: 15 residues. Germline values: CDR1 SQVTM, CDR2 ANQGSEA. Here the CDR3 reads CSVETGVRITDTQYF. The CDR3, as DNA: TGCAGCGTTGAAACCGGGGTCAGAATCACAGATACGCAGTATTTT.

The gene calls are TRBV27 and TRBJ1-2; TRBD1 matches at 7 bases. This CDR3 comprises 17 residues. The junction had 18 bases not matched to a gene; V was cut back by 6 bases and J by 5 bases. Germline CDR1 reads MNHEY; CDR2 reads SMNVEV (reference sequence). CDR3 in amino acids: CASSSAGGQFAFYGYTF. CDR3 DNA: TGTGCCAGCAGCTCTGCGGGGGGACAGTTTGCTTTTTATGGCTACACCTTC.